This TCR beta chain was sequenced for a study of CD8+ T cells in alopecia areata. RNA, once extracted, was reverse transcribed into cDNA for use as the sequencing template. The table came from immunoSEQ multiplex PCR; TCRdb's copy has only in-frame clones and leaves some out. Counted here are 150,000 to 200,000 clones, 55% to 65% occurring once; the ten biggest clones make up around 4.8%. Concerning this clone: The antigen remains undetermined.

The ends lost 5 bases at V and 1 base at J; junction bases unmatched: 8. Looked up from germline, CDR1 is LNHNV and CDR2 is YYDKDF (reference sequence). The CDR3 loop spans 16 amino acids. Study observations and caveats: An increase in clonality over normal scalp was evident in lesional scalp, especially alopecia totalis/universalis. Resident alphabeta T cells of normal skin are also sequenced in scalp samples. Unlike in mice, where it was clearer, TCR sharing across patients was less clear, possibly HLA-related.

The rearrangement links TRBV15 to TRBJ2-3; 8 positions match TRBD2. Sequences were obtained from CD4+ T cells sorted from blood. The receptor comes from a human donor in good health. The CDR3 DNA follows: TGTGCCACCAGCCTCCGACACGGGGGGGGCACAGATACGCAGTATTTT. It translates to CATSLRHGGGTDTQYF. The whole variable domain, filled in from reference TRBV15 and TRBJ2-3, reads DAMVIQNPRYQVTQFGKPVTLSCSQTLNHNVMYWYQQKSSQAPKLLFHYYDKDFNNEADTPDNFQSRRPNTSFCFLDIRSPGLGDTAMYLCATSLRHGGGTDTQYFGPGTRLTVL.